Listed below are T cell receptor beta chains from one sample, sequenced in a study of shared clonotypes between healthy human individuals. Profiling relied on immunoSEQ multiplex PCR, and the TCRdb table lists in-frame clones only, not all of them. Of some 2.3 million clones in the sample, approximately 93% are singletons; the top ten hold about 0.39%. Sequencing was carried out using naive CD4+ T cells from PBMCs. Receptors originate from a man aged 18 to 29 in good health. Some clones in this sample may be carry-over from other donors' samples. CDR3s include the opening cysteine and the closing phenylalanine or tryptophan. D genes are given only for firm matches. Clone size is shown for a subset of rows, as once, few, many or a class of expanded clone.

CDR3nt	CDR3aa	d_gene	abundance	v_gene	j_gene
TGTGCCAGCAGCCTGAGCGGCCCCTACAATGAGCAGTTCTTC	CASSLSGPYNEQFF	NA	NA	TRBV7-2	TRBJ2-1
TGTGCCACCAGCAGAGATACTGGCGGCTACACCTTC	CATSRDTGGYTF	NA	NA	TRBV15	TRBJ1-2
TGTGCCAGCATCCCGTCGGGGGCAGTCAAGACCCAGTACTTC	CASIPSGAVKTQYF	NA	NA	TRBV28	TRBJ2-5
TGTGCCAGCAGCTTAGGCGGGAGCGGAAATGAGCAGTTCTTC	CASSLGGSGNEQFF	TRBD2	NA	TRBV7-9	TRBJ2-1
TGTGCCAGCAGTCCGGGACTAGCGGGAGTCCATGAGCAGTTCTTC	CASSPGLAGVHEQFF	TRBD2	NA	TRBV2	TRBJ2-1
TGTGCCAGCTCACCCGGGACCAGCGCGTACAATGAGCAGTTCTTC	CASSPGTSAYNEQFF	NA	NA	TRBV18	TRBJ2-1
TGTGCCAGCTCACCACGGCAGTCTCACGACGAGCAGTACTTC	CASSPRQSHDEQYF	NA	NA	TRBV18	TRBJ2-7
TGTGCCAGCAGTGCCTACAATGAGCAGTTCTTC	CASSAYNEQFF	NA	NA	TRBV6-1	TRBJ2-1
TGTGCCAGCCAGGACAGGGGGCACTCTGGGGCCAACGTCCTGACTTTC	CASQDRGHSGANVLTF	TRBD1	NA	TRBV19	TRBJ2-6
TGTGCCTGGAGTGTTTCTAGGACAGGGGACATCAATGAGCAGTTCTTC	CAWSVSRTGDINEQFF	TRBD1	NA	TRBV30	TRBJ2-1
TGTGCCAGCAGTCCAACCAGGAGATACTCAACTAATGAAAAACTGTTTTTT	CASSPTRRYSTNEKLFF	NA	NA	TRBV28	TRBJ1-4
TGTGCCAGCAGCCCCCGCGTAAGGGGGGAGACCCAGTACTTC	CASSPRVRGETQYF	NA	NA	TRBV7-2	TRBJ2-5
TGTGCCAGCAGCTCTCAGCCCCGGAGTGAAGCTTTCTTT	CASSSQPRSEAFF	NA	NA	TRBV7-2	TRBJ1-1
TGTGCCAGTCTAAAGGCGGCGGGATTGGTTACTGGAAACACCATATATTTT	CASLKAAGLVTGNTIYF	NA	NA	TRBV19	TRBJ1-3
TGTGCCTGGGCCGACCGGCAGACGCTCTATGGCTACACCTTC	CAWADRQTLYGYTF	NA	NA	TRBV30	TRBJ1-2
TGTGCCAGCAGTGAGGCACAGTTCTCTGGAAACACCATATATTTT	CASSEAQFSGNTIYF	NA	NA	TRBV2	TRBJ1-3
TGTGCCAGCAGCGCCCCGGGACTAAGCTCCTACAATGAGCAGTTCTTC	CASSAPGLSSYNEQFF	TRBD2	NA	TRBV5-4	TRBJ2-1
TGTGCCAGCAGCGGACTAGGGAGATCATCTAATGAGCAGTTCTTC	CASSGLGRSSNEQFF	NA	NA	TRBV9	TRBJ2-1
TGTGCCAGCAGTTTATTTGGCGGCAGGGGGCGCCAAGGCAATCAGCCCCAGCATTTT	CASSLFGGRGRQGNQPQHF	TRBD1	NA	TRBV27	TRBJ1-5
TGTGCCAGCAGCTTATGGGTCAGCTCCTACAATGAGCAGTTCTTC	CASSLWVSSYNEQFF	NA	once	TRBV11-3	TRBJ2-1
TGTGCCAGCACCATTTCCCCCAGGGCGGACACTGAAGCTTTCTTT	CASTISPRADTEAFF	NA	few	TRBV7-9	TRBJ1-1
TGTGCCAGCAGCAGAGGACCAAGCGACACTGAAGCTTTCTTT	CASSRGPSDTEAFF	NA	NA	TRBV11-3	TRBJ1-1
TGTGCCAGCAGCTGGGGGGGCAGCTTCTACGAGCAGTACTTC	CASSWGGSFYEQYF	NA	NA	TRBV28	TRBJ2-7
TGTGCCAGCTCACCGCCGGGACTAGCGGGAGGCGGCACAGATACGCAGTATTTT	CASSPPGLAGGGTDTQYF	TRBD2	NA	TRBV18	TRBJ2-3
TGTGCCAGCAGCTTAGCCCCGGGACAGGGGTATGGCTACACCTTC	CASSLAPGQGYGYTF	TRBD1	NA	TRBV7-2	TRBJ1-2
TGTGCCTGGAGTCGGCAGGGTGATTCACCCCTCCACTTT	CAWSRQGDSPLHF	NA	NA	TRBV30	TRBJ1-6
TGTGCCAGCAGTGCGGACGGGAACACTGAAGCTTTCTTT	CASSADGNTEAFF	NA	NA	TRBV7-6	TRBJ1-1
TGTGCCAGCAACCAGCGGGAGGGATACGAGCAGTACTTC	CASNQREGYEQYF	TRBD2	NA	TRBV6-1	TRBJ2-7
TGTGCCATCAGTGAGAGTAGCGGGAGGTCCCCCAATGAGCAGTTCTTC	CAISESSGRSPNEQFF	TRBD2	NA	TRBV10-3	TRBJ2-1
TGCGCCAGCAGCTTGGTGACTAGCGGGAGCGAGACCCAGTACTTC	CASSLVTSGSETQYF	TRBD2	NA	TRBV5-1	TRBJ2-5
TGTGCCAGCAGCGGACTAGCGGTTAGCACAGATACGCAGTATTTT	CASSGLAVSTDTQYF	TRBD2	NA	TRBV4-2	TRBJ2-3
TGTGCCAGCTCGTTCCGGGACAGCTCCACAGATACGCAGTATTTT	CASSFRDSSTDTQYF	TRBD1	NA	TRBV18	TRBJ2-3
TGTGCCAGCAGTTTGAAAGGGCCGGGTTATGGCTACACCTTC	CASSLKGPGYGYTF	NA	NA	TRBV27	TRBJ1-2
TGTGCCAGCAGTCTCGGACACTCTGGAAACACCATATATTTT	CASSLGHSGNTIYF	NA	NA	TRBV6-6	TRBJ1-3
TGTGCCAGCAGCACAGCAATCAGCACAGATACGCAGTATTTT	CASSTAISTDTQYF	NA	NA	TRBV5-6	TRBJ2-3
TGTGCCAGCAGCTTAGACGGACTCTATGGCTACACCTTC	CASSLDGLYGYTF	NA	NA	TRBV7-2	TRBJ1-2
TGTGCCAGCAGCCGGGATCTAGCGGGTAGCACAGATACGCAGTATTTT	CASSRDLAGSTDTQYF	TRBD2	NA	TRBV7-2	TRBJ2-3
TGTGCCAGCACCGCTCTGGGGGGACTAGTAACCTCCCAAGAGACCCAGTACTTC	CASTALGGLVTSQETQYF	TRBD2	NA	TRBV28	TRBJ2-5
TGTGCCAGCTCACCACCATCGGGGGGAGGCAATGAAAAACTGTTTTTT	CASSPPSGGGNEKLFF	NA	NA	TRBV18	TRBJ1-4
TGTGCCAGCAGCCGGTGGAGGGCTGAAAAACTGTTTTTT	CASSRWRAEKLFF	NA	NA	TRBV14	TRBJ1-4
TGCGCCAGCAGCCAAACGGGACTAGCGGGCTACGAGCAGTACTTC	CASSQTGLAGYEQYF	TRBD2	NA	TRBV4-1	TRBJ2-7
TGTGCCAGCAGTGAATTTAGGCGGGGGGGACCTAATGAGCAGTTCTTC	CASSEFRRGGPNEQFF	TRBD2	NA	TRBV2	TRBJ2-1
TGCGCCAGCAGCCCGCCACCCTCCCGTGGAGGGAATGAAAAACTGTTTTTT	CASSPPPSRGGNEKLFF	NA	NA	TRBV5-1	TRBJ1-4